The 22 T cell receptor beta chains presented below share a single source sample, sequenced in a study of T cell responses to AZD1222 COVID-19 vaccine. The method was immunoSEQ multiplex PCR; TCRdb's version includes in-frame clones alone and lacks a portion of them. The table shows 120,000 to 150,000 clones, with approximately 85% occurring only once. The sample here was peripheral blood, taken 28 days after the second dose of the MenACWY control vaccine. The receptors originated from an adult who received the MenACWY meningococcal vaccine as a control.

This rearrangement joins TRBV7-9 to TRBJ1-5; tentative D call: TRBD1 (6 bases). Germline lookup yields CDR1 SEHNR and CDR2 FQNEAQ (reference sequence). This CDR3 spans 16 amino acids. Between the trimmed V and J ends, which lost 6 bases and 0 bases, there was a span of 15 bases. The CDR3 spells CASSFGSRGSNQPQHF. The CDR3 DNA reads as TGTGCCAGCAGTTTCGGTTCCAGGGGTAGCAATCAGCCCCAGCATTTT.

V and J are TRBV6-5 and TRBJ1-1; D perhaps matches TRBD1 (5 bases). This CDR3 has 13 residues. Deletions cut 7 bases from V and 1 base from J, with 10 bases between. Per germline, CDR1 MNHEY and CDR2 SVGAGI. The CDR3 region has the DNA TGTGCCAGCACCTATCAGGGGAACACTGAAGCTTTCTTT. This encodes CASTYQGNTEAFF.

V usage is TRBV5-4 and J usage is TRBJ1-1; TRBD1 matches at 12 bases. V was pared by 2 bases and J by 0 bases, with 5 bases of the junction left unmatched. CDR1 is SGHNT, CDR2 YYREEE, per germline (reference sequence). This CDR3 is built from 17 residues. CDR3 in DNA: TGTGCCAGCAGCTTCCCCGGGACAGGGGGCATGAACACTGAAGCTTTCTTT. Its translation is CASSFPGTGGMNTEAFF.

V usage is TRBV9 and J usage is TRBJ2-1; D gene ambiguous. The CDR3 has 14 amino acids. The V and J ends lost 4 bases and 6 bases respectively, with 14 bases between them. The germline gives CDR1 SGDLS, CDR2 YYNGEE. CDR3 sequence: CASSPPQRANEQFF. CDR3 nucleotides: TGTGCCAGCAGCCCCCCCCAAAGGGCCAATGAGCAGTTCTTC.

This clone showed up just a few times. This rearrangement joins TRBV11-2 to TRBJ2-7; D is uncertain. Trimming removed 5 bases at V and 6 bases at J, with 11 bases between. The CDR3 covers 12 residues. Germline V lookup: CDR1 SGHAT, CDR2 FQNNGV. The CDR3 DNA reads as TGTGCCAGCAGCGTTAATACGGGCGAGCAGTACTTC. Its translation is CASSVNTGEQYF. Full variable domain (rest looked up from reference TRBV11-2 and TRBJ2-7): EAGVAQSPRYKIIEKRQSVAFWCNPISGHATLYWYQQILGQGPKLLIQFQNNGVVDDSQLPKDRFSAERLKGVDSTLKIQPAKLEDSAVYLCASSVNTGEQYFGPGTRLTVT.

The chain has TRBV10-3 and TRBJ2-1; TRBD2 matches at 9 bases. Losses at the gene ends were 6 bases for V and 1 base for J; bases not matched to a gene: 7. CDR3 length: 16 amino acids. CDR1 is ENHRY and CDR2 is SYGVKD in the germline V gene. CDR3 sequence: CAIRLGLAISYNEQFF. The CDR3 DNA reads as TGTGCCATCAGGCTGGGACTAGCTATTTCCTACAATGAGCAGTTCTTC.

The rearrangement links TRBV15 to TRBJ1-1; the D gene is possibly TRBD1 (6 bases). Deletions cut 0 bases from V and 4 bases from J, with 15 bases between. Per germline, CDR1 LNHNV and CDR2 YYDKDF (reference sequence). There are 16 residues in the CDR3. The CDR3 coding sequence is TGTGCCACCAGCAGAGAGCATCCCGAGGGGGGCACTGAAGCTTTCTTT. It specifies CATSREHPEGGTEAFF.

This clone was found a few times. V and J are TRBV5-1 and TRBJ1-1; 7 bases fit TRBD1. After removal of 6 bases from V and 1 base from J, the junction contained 9 bases not matched to a gene. The germline CDR1 and CDR2 sequences are SGHRS and YFSETQ. The CDR3 has 15 amino acids. The CDR3 here is CASTPRGEGNTEAFF. CDR3 DNA: TGCGCCAGCACCCCCAGGGGGGAGGGGAACACTGAAGCTTTCTTT.

This clone is deemed medium-sized. The chain couples TRBV4-1 to TRBJ2-2, with D possibly TRBD2 on 6 matching bases. This CDR3 spans 16 amino acids. In germline, CDR1 is MGHRA, CDR2 YSYEKL. Trimming removed 2 bases at V and 4 bases at J, with 14 bases between. As DNA, the CDR3 is TGCGCCAGCAGCCAATCGGAGGGATATAGCACCGGGGAGCTGTTTTTT. Amino acids: CASSQSEGYSTGELFF.

The genes are TRBV5-6 and TRBJ2-1; D unresolved. V dropped 2 bases and J dropped 3 bases, with 18 bases sitting between them. The CDR3 sequence is 17 residues long. CDR1 and CDR2 (germline): SGHDT, YYEEEE. The CDR3 DNA sequence: TGTGCCAGCAGCTTATCCTTACGAACTACAGACTACAATGAGCAGTTCTTC. This gives the protein CASSLSLRTTDYNEQFF.

The chain couples TRBV12-5 to TRBJ1-1; D gene unclear. The V gene's germline CDR1 is LGHNT and CDR2 FRNRAP. V lost 0 bases, J lost 10 bases, and 21 bases lay in between. This CDR3 is 16 amino acids long. In nucleotides, the CDR3 is TGTGCTAGTGGTTTGGTACATCTCTCCAAAAGTATACGAGCTTTCTTT. This sequence encodes CASGLVHLSKSIRAFF.

The J gene is TRBJ2-5, the V gene TRBV7-8; D ambiguous. Germline CDR1 SGHVS, CDR2 FQNEAQ. Trimming stripped 4 bases from V and 5 bases from J, with 8 bases between. The CDR3 consists of 12 residues. Here the CDR3 DNA reads TGTGCCAGCAGCTCCGCCTGGGAGACCCAGTACTTC. Amino acids: CASSSAWETQYF.

The CDR3 is CASSLVGGQQFF. The DNA of the CDR3 is TGCGCCAGCAGCTTGGTAGGGGGCCAGCAGTTCTTC. The J gene is TRBJ2-1, the V gene TRBV5-1; 7 bases are a match to TRBD1. CDR1 SGHRS and CDR2 YFSETQ come from the germline V gene. J gave up 11 bases and V 0 bases, and 2 bases lay outside the gene matches. The CDR3 runs to 12 residues.

The chain employs TRBV5-4 and TRBJ2-3; 9 bases are shared with TRBD1. The CDR3 has 16 residues. Per germline, CDR1 SGHNT and CDR2 YYREEE (reference sequence). V was clipped by 10 bases and J by 3 bases; unmatched bases: 15. The CDR3 loop is CAASRVTGGLTDTQYF. CDR3 nucleotides: TGTGCCGCCTCCAGGGTAACAGGGGGCTTAACAGATACGCAGTATTTT.

The J gene is TRBJ1-5, the V gene TRBV19; D gene ambiguous. Trimming took 6 bases from V and 1 from J, leaving 7 bases between them. The CDR3 covers 13 residues. Germline lookup yields CDR1 LNHDA and CDR2 SQIVND (reference sequence). The CDR3 here is CASRRQSNQPQHF. The CDR3 DNA is TGTGCCAGTAGGAGGCAAAGCAATCAGCCCCAGCATTTT.

As to this clone: Other nucleotide sequences in the sample specify the same CDR3. The chain employs TRBV20-1 and TRBJ2-7; D not resolved. V lost 1 base and J 3 bases, leaving 4 bases between the germline ends. Germline CDR1 is DFQATT and CDR2 is SNEGSKA (reference sequence). The CDR3 spans 11 residues. The CDR3 here is CSARVGYEQYF. In nucleotides, the CDR3 is TGCAGTGCTAGAGTTGGCTACGAGCAGTACTTC.

This chain links TRBV9 with TRBJ1-1; D unclear. Trimming took 0 bases from V and 6 from J, leaving 12 bases between them. The germline gives CDR1 SGDLS, CDR2 YYNGEE. The CDR3 is 14 amino acids. This chain's CDR3 is CASSVDGGFAEAFF. CDR3 coding DNA: TGTGCCAGCAGCGTAGACGGAGGTTTCGCTGAAGCTTTCTTT.

Written as DNA, the CDR3 is TGTGCCACCAGCAGAGATTTGGGGCAGGGGACCCGCCTTAGTACTGAAGCTTTCTTT. Protein sequence: CATSRDLGQGTRLSTEAFF. This chain links TRBV15 with TRBJ1-1; the D gene is possibly TRBD1 (6 bases). Germline V gene data show CDR1 as LNHNV and CDR2 as YYDKDF (reference sequence). V shed 0 bases and J shed 5 bases, with 25 bases lying between them. The CDR3 extends over 19 amino acids.

The chain recombines TRBV5-6 with TRBJ1-1, with 9 positions matching TRBD1. The CDR3 has 14 amino acids. J gave up 6 bases and V 3 bases, and 6 bases lay outside the gene matches. Germline V CDR1 and CDR2: SGHDT, YYEEEE. The CDR3 DNA reads TGTGCCAGCAGCTGGTGGGACAGGGAAGCTGAAGCTTTCTTT. It is translated as CASSWWDREAEAFF.

The V and J genes are TRBV2 and TRBJ1-6; D is undetermined. From germline, CDR1 is SNHLY and CDR2 FYNNEI. CDR3 length equals 14 residues. V was cut by 4 bases and J by 8 bases, with 12 bases left in between. The CDR3 spells CASSGPSRDSPLHF. CDR3 in DNA: TGTGCCAGCAGTGGCCCCAGTCGTGATTCACCCCTCCACTTT.

The chain recombines TRBV7-2 with TRBJ2-6; D uncertain. Trimming took off 3 bases at V and 2 bases at J, with 8 bases between the two ends. This CDR3 spans 15 amino acids. CDR1 is SGHTA and CDR2 is FQGNSA in the germline V gene. CDR3 sequence (DNA): TGTGCCAGCAGCTTTCGGGTTGCTGGGGCCAACGTCCTGACTTTC. Encoded protein: CASSFRVAGANVLTF.

The gene calls are TRBV3-1 (or the pseudogene TRBV3-2) and TRBJ1-1, with TRBD1 identical over 9 bases. The CDR3 is 14 residues long. V shed 5 bases and J 5 bases; nucleotides not matched to a gene: 6. Germline V gene data show CDR1 as LGHDT and CDR2 as YNNKEL (reference sequence). Here the CDR3 reads CASSLRDRGTEAFF. The DNA for the CDR3 is TGTGCCAGCAGCTTGCGAGACAGGGGGACTGAAGCTTTCTTT.